Reported below is one TCR beta chain. Germline CDR1 and CDR2: MDHEN and SYDVKM. CDR3 size: 16 residues. With a J-beta primer mix and a sample-barcoded 5' primer, a second PCR ran about 6 to 11 cycles. TCRdb re-derived calls from the 5' RACE reads in MiXCR, one entry per CDR3 protein. The sample has some 1.8 million distinct CDR3 sequences, approximately 39% seen once; the top ten hold under 30%. The source of the sample is a study of blood T cells in healthy people across ages. The receptor comes from a human donor in good health. Sequenced: blood. J is TRBJ2-5 and V is TRBV28; 12 bases map to TRBD2. The end of the DNA fits TRBJ2-7 better, so the J call may be wrong. This CDR3 is CASSLPLLAGGVEQYF. In DNA form, the CDR3 reads TGTGCCAGCAGTTTGCCCTTACTAGCGGGGGGCGTCGAGCAGTACTTC.